The T cell receptor beta chain described here comes from a study of CD8+ T cells in alopecia areata. Whole-study context: Those treated were given oral tofacitinib at 5 to 10 mg twice daily. Percent affected scalp area, the SALT score, rated treated patients' severity. Whole-study results and caveats: Lesional scalp exceeded normal scalp in clonality, especially in alopecia totalis/universalis.

Germline loops: CDR1 SGHKS, CDR2 YYEKEE (reference sequence). This CDR3 region has 14 residues. V was clipped by 4 bases and J by 4 bases, with 14 bases between them. Noted treatment: oral pan-JAK inhibitor, 5-10 mg twice daily. Concerning this clone itself: Its antigen is unknown.

The authors extracted RNA and reverse transcribed it into cDNA as the sequencing template. Repertoires were generated with immunoSEQ multiplex PCR, while TCRdb's copy carries only in-frame clones and drops some. The data hold some 150,000 clones, with roughly four fifths observed a single time. The TCR originated in a human donor with alopecia areata. J is TRBJ1-2 and V is TRBV5-5; D uncertain. The specimen was CD8+ T cells sorted from blood, collected at week 4, from a patient treated with tofacitinib. Written as DNA, the CDR3 is TGTGCCAGCAGCCGTACTTCGGGGAGCTATGGCTACACCTTC. This translates into CASSRTSGSYGYTF.